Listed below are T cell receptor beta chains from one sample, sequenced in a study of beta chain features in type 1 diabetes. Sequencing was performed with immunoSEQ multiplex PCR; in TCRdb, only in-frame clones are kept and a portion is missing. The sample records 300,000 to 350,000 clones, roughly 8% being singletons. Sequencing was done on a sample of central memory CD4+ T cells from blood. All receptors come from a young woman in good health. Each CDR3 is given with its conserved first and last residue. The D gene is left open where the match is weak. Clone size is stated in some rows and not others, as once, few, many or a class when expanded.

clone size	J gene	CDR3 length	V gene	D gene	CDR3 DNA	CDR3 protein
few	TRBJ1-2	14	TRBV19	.	TGTGCCACCGCCCGGGGGAGTACTAACTATGGCTACACCTTC	CATARGSTNYGYTF
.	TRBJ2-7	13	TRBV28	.	TGTGCCTCCCGGGTACAGGGACAATACGAGCAGTACTTC	CASRVQGQYEQYF
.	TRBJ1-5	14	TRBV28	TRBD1	TGTGCCAGCAGGATCAGGGGGAGCAATCAGCCCCAGCATTTT	CASRIRGSNQPQHF
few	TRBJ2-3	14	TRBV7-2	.	TGTGCCAGCAGCTTAGGTGGGGGAGCAGATACGCAGTATTTT	CASSLGGGADTQYF
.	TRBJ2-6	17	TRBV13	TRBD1	TGTGCCAGCAGCTCCGGACAGGGGGCGACTGGGGCCAACGTCCTGACTTTC	CASSSGQGATGANVLTF
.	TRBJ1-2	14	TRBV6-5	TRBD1	TGTGCCAGCAGGCTTGGGACAGGAGTCTATGGCTACACCTTC	CASRLGTGVYGYTF
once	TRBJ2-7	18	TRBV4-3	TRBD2	TGCGCCAGCAGCCAAGATGTCACTAGCGGGGACCTCTCCTACGAGCAGTACTTC	CASSQDVTSGDLSYEQYF
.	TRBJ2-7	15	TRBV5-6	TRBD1	TGTGCCAGCAGCTTTAGGGACAGGGGCCCCTACGAGCAGTACTTC	CASSFRDRGPYEQYF
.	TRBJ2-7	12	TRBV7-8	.	TGTGCCAGTAGGCAGGGTACCTACGAGCAGTACTTC	CASRQGTYEQYF
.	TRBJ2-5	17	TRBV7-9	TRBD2	TGTGCCAGCAGCCGCCGAGTTCGACTAGCGGGAGAAGAGACCCAGTACTTC	CASSRRVRLAGEETQYF
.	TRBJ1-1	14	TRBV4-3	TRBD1	TGCGCCAGCAGCCAAGGGACAGGGGACTCTGAAGCTTTCTTT	CASSQGTGDSEAFF
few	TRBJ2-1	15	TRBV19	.	TGTGCCAGTAGGGACGAGGACTACTCCTACAATGAGCAGTTCTTC	CASRDEDYSYNEQFF
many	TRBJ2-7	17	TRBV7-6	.	TGTGCCAGCAGCCCCCTGGGGGTGGCCAGGGCGCTCTACGAGCAGTACTTC	CASSPLGVARALYEQYF
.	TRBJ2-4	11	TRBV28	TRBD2	TGTGCCAGCAGTTTTCTAGCGGCTCAGTACTTC	CASSFLAAQYF
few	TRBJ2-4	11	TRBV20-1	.	TGCAGTGCTAGTCAGGAGTACATTCAGTACTTC	CSASQEYIQYF
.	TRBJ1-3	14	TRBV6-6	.	TGTGCCAGCAGCAGAGGCCGCTCTGGAAACACCATATATTTT	CASSRGRSGNTIYF
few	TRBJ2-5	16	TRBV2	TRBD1	TGTGCCAGCAGTGAGTGGGGACAGGGAGTCGGAGAGACCCAGTACTTC	CASSEWGQGVGETQYF
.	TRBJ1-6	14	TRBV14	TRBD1	TGTGCCAGCAGCCAGGACAGGGGTAATTCACCCCTCCACTTT	CASSQDRGNSPLHF
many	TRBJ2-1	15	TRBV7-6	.	TGTGCCAGCAGCGCATCGACCCTAGTGTTGGGTGAGCAGTTCTTC	CASSASTLVLGEQFF
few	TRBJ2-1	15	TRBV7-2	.	TGTGCCAGCAGCTTAGAAAACGGGAGAATGAATGAGCAGTTCTTC	CASSLENGRMNEQFF
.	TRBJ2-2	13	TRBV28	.	TGTGCCAGCAGTTTATGGAAGGCCGGGGAGCTGTTTTTT	CASSLWKAGELFF
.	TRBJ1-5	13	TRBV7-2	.	TGTGCCAGCAGCAACCAAGGCAATCAGCCCCAGCATTTT	CASSNQGNQPQHF